What follows are 14 T cell receptor beta chains derived from one specimen sequenced in a study of blood T cells in healthy people across ages. For the second PCR, which ran for about 6 to 11 cycles, a sample-barcoded 5' primer and a J-beta primer mix were used. TCRdb analysed the 5' RACE reads with MiXCR anew, one entry per CDR3 protein. This table has more than 1,000,000 distinct CDR3 sequences, roughly a quarter appearing once. These data also formed part of another study, on T cells of mothers and their children.

The sequencing sample was made of blood. The receptors come from a girl aged 2 to 9 in good health.

The chain couples TRBV27 to TRBJ2-5; 7 bases fit TRBD1. Near its end, the DNA agrees better with TRBJ2-1, so the J call may be wrong. This CDR3 has 16 amino acids. CDR1 is MNHEY and CDR2 is SMNVEV in the germline V gene (reference sequence). Written as DNA, the CDR3 is TGTGCCAGCAGTTTATCCGGGACAGATCCCTACAATGAGCAGTTCTTC. This gives the protein CASSLSGTDPYNEQFF.

The chain joins TRBV20-1 to TRBJ2-5, with a tentative D call TRBD2 (5 bases). Trimming shortened V by 1 base and J by 11 bases, and 23 bases separated the two germline ends. This CDR3 has 15 amino acids. The germline V gene encodes CDR1 DFQATT and CDR2 SNEGSKA (reference sequence). CDR3 coding DNA: TGCAGTGCTAGAGTCGCCGGGATAGACGGGTACAAGCAGTACTTC. The encoded protein is CSARVAGIDGYKQYF.

This clonotype was detected a few times. The V gene is TRBV27, the J gene TRBJ1-1, with D possibly being TRBD1 (6 bases). The CDR3 covers 13 residues. Per germline, CDR1 MNHEY and CDR2 SMNVEV (reference sequence). Trimming cost V 5 bases and J 3 bases, with 10 bases left between them. In nucleotides, the CDR3 is TGTGCCAGCAGTCCAGGGGCCCACACTGAAGCTTTCTTT. It codes for CASSPGAHTEAFF.

The chain is built from TRBV7-2 and TRBJ2-1; D is possibly TRBD1 or TRBD2 (6 bases each). The germline gives CDR1 SGHTA, CDR2 FQGNSA. V lost 5 bases, J lost 0 bases, and 11 bases lay in between. This CDR3 spans 15 amino acids. The CDR3 protein is CASSIPGASYNEQFF. The CDR3 DNA sequence: TGTGCCAGCAGCATTCCGGGGGCCTCCTACAATGAGCAGTTCTTC.

This chain uses TRBV6-1 with TRBJ2-1; the match to TRBD2 covers 10 bases. Germline CDR1 reads MNHNS; CDR2 reads SASEGT. Trimming took 6 bases from V and 14 from J; bases not matched to a gene: 10. The CDR3 has 13 amino acids. The DNA for the CDR3 is TGTGCCAGCAGCGAGCGGGAGGGCTTTCAGGAGTTCTTC. Translation gives CASSEREGFQEFF.

Details on this clonotype: Mismatch with germline at one junction end may stem from a read error. The chain links TRBV18 to TRBJ2-2, with D perhaps matching TRBD2 (5 bases). The CDR3 has 13 amino acids. In germline, CDR1 is KGHSH, CDR2 LQKENI. CDR3 sequence (DNA): TGTGCCAGCTCCTGGCAGAACACCGGGGAGCTGCTTTTT. It specifies CASSWQNTGELLF.

There are a few counts of this clonotype. Germline is not matched at one junction end, which may reflect a read error. The chain recombines TRBV5-5 with TRBJ2-5, with D unclear. CDR1 and CDR2 (germline): SGHKS, YYEKEE (reference sequence). The length of the CDR3 is 12 residues. This CDR3 is CASSFPTSNPTF. The CDR3 region has the DNA TGTGCCAGCAGCTTTCCGACCTCCAACCCCACCTTC.

This chain connects TRBV6-2 or TRBV6-3 to TRBJ2-2; 10 bases agree with TRBD1. Unmatched junction bases numbered 7, after V lost 6 bases and J lost 6 bases. Germline V gene sequence: CDR1 MNHEY, CDR2 SVGEGT. The CDR3 totals 15 residues. CDR3 in amino acids: CASSPGQGISGELFF. CDR3 coding DNA: TGTGCCAGCAGCCCGGGACAGGGGATCTCCGGGGAGCTGTTTTTT.

This clonotype turned up a few times. The chain recombines TRBV25-1 with TRBJ2-5; 9 positions match TRBD2. The CDR3 is 16 residues long. Germline CDR1 and CDR2: MGHDK and SYGVNS. V lost 5 bases and J lost 5; bases outside the gene matches: 12. CDR3 sequence reads: CASSNALAGVEETQYF. The CDR3 coding sequence is TGTGCCAGCAGTAACGCATTAGCGGGAGTGGAGGAGACCCAGTACTTC.

Notes on this clonotype: An end of the junction does not agree with germline; a read error may underlie this. The chain couples TRBV20-1 to TRBJ2-1; D is unclear. The CDR3 spans 13 residues. Germline lookup yields CDR1 DFQATT and CDR2 SNEGSKA (reference sequence). DNA of the CDR3: TGCAGTGTCACGCGCGGTACACCCAATGAGCAGCTCTTC. Translated, it gives CSVTRGTPNEQLF.

This chain joins TRBV20-1 and TRBJ2-4, with 13 bases fitting TRBD2. Germline CDR1 is DFQATT and CDR2 is SNEGSKA (reference sequence). The CDR3 is 19 amino acids. The V gene end was trimmed by 5 bases and the J gene end by 0 bases; junction bases not matched to a gene: 13. The CDR3 sequence is CSAAPGLAGTRVAKNIQYF. The CDR3 nucleotides read TGCAGTGCTGCCCCGGGACTAGCGGGAACTCGAGTAGCCAAAAACATTCAGTACTTC.

The V and J genes are TRBV6-5 and TRBJ1-1, with TRBD1 identical over 12 bases. Germline trimming cut 6 bases from V and 3 bases from J; bases unmatched to any gene: 8. The CDR3 is 16 amino acids. The germline CDR1 and CDR2 sequences are MNHEY and SVGAGI. CDR3 residues: CASSPGQGAWYTEAFF. CDR3 nucleotide sequence: TGTGCCAGCAGCCCGGGACAGGGGGCTTGGTACACTGAAGCTTTCTTT.

The CDR3 reads CASSSPRGGGTDTQYF. For the CDR3, the DNA is TGTGCCAGCAGTTCCCCGAGGGGTGGGGGCACAGATACGCAGTATTTT. The J gene is TRBJ2-3, the V gene TRBV27; the D call may be TRBD1 or TRBD2 (5 bases each). CDR1 MNHEY and CDR2 SMNVEV come from the germline V gene (reference sequence). The V end lost 4 bases, the J end lost 1 base, and 15 bases lay between the germline ends. The CDR3 covers 16 residues.

J is TRBJ2-1 and V is TRBV28; 9 bases are shared with TRBD2. Germline V gives CDR1 MDHEN, CDR2 SYDVKM. There are 15 residues in the CDR3. The junction had 8 bases not matched to a gene; V was cut back by 6 bases and J by 5 bases. The CDR3 coding sequence is TGTGCCAGCAGGCGAGCGGGAGGAATCAACAATGAGCAGTTCTTC. Translating gives CASRRAGGINNEQFF.